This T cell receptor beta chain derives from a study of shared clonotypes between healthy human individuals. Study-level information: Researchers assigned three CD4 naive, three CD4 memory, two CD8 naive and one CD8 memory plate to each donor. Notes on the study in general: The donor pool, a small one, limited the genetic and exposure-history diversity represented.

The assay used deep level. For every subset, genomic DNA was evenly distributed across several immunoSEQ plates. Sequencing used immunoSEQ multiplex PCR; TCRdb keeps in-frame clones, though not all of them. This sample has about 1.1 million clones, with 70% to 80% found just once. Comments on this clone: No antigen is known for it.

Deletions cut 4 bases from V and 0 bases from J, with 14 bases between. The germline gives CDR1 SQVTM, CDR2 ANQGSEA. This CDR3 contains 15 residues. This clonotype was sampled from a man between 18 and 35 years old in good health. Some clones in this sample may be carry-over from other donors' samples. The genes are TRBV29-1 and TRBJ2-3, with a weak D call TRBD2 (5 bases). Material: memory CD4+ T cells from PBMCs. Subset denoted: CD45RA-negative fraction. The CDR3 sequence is CSVGRLSSSTDTQYF. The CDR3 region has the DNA TGCAGCGTTGGGAGGCTGTCCTCTAGCACAGATACGCAGTATTTT.